The T cell receptor (beta chain) under discussion was sequenced for a study of blood T cell repertoires in COVID-19. For the study at large: The origin of the acute and convalescent COVID-19 samples was the United States, Italy and Spain.

Germline V gene sequence: CDR1 LGHDT, CDR2 YNNKEL (reference sequence). The CDR3 sequence is 13 residues long. The V end lost 2 bases, the J end lost 6 bases, and 8 bases lay between the germline ends. Enrollment of patients from Seattle took place during active infection, with longitudinal follow-up. Methods used by the authors: Amplification of reference gene primers provided the estimated nucleated cell counts. Measured with immunoSEQ multiplex PCR; TCRdb has only the in-frame clones, and not every one. The DNA was the basis for D and trimming; V, J and clone size are from that table. This sample has 79,000 or so clones, with approximately 81% found just once.

The sequence derives from a man aged 55-75 years with COVID-19, enrolled during active disease. V is TRBV3-1 (or the pseudogene TRBV3-2) and J is TRBJ1-5, with D perhaps matching TRBD1 (5 bases). The material sequenced was peripheral blood. CDR3 sequence: CASSQQGTQPQHF. CDR3 nucleotides: TGTGCCAGCAGCCAACAGGGTACTCAGCCCCAGCATTTT.